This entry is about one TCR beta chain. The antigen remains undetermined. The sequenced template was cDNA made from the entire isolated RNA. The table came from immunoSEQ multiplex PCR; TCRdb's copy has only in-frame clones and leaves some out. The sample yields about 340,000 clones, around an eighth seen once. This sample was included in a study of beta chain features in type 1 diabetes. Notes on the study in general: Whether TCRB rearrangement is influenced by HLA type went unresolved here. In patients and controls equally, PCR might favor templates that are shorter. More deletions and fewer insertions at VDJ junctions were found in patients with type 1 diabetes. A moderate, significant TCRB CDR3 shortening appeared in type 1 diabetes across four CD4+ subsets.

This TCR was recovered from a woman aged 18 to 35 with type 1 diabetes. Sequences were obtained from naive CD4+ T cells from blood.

The chain's CDR3 is CASNGQALIDVLTF. The CDR3, as DNA: TGTGCCAGCAATGGGCAGGCCCTCATCGACGTCCTGACTTTC. The chain has TRBV25-1 and TRBJ2-6; D gene ambiguous. CDR3 length: 14 residues. CDR1 is MGHDK and CDR2 is SYGVNS in the germline V gene. Trimming cost V 7 bases and J 11 bases, with 18 bases left between them.